The following is a TCR beta chain sequence with its context. TCRdb's table, derived via immunoSEQ multiplex PCR, lists solely in-frame clones and lacks some. Of 70,000 or so clones in the sample, about nine tenths are singletons; the top ten hold roughly 0.29%. These data originate in a study of T cell changes during pregnancy in multiple sclerosis. The trim removed 1 base at V and 6 bases at J, leaving 5 bases unmatched. The CDR3 is made up of 16 amino acids. Germline CDR1 and CDR2: MGHRA and YSYEKL. This receptor was obtained from a female donor with multiple sclerosis, enrolled in a pregnancy study. The chain combines TRBV4-1 with TRBJ2-4, with 11 bases aligning to TRBD2. This material consisted of CD4+ T cells from peripheral blood mononuclear cells, taken after pregnancy. The CDR3 sequence is CASSQAPLAGGNIQYF. As DNA, the CDR3 is TGCGCCAGCAGCCAAGCCCCCCTAGCGGGGGGAAACATTCAGTACTTC.